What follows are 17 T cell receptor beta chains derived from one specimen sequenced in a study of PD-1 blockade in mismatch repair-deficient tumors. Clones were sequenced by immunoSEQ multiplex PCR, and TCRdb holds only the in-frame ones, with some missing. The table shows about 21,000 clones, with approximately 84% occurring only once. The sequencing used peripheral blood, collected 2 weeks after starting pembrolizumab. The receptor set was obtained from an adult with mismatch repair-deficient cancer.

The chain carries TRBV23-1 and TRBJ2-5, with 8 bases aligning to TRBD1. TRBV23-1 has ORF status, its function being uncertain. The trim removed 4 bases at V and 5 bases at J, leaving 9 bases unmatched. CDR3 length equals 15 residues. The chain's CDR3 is CASSLQGQGYETQYF. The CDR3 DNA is TGCGCCAGCAGTCTCCAAGGACAGGGTTATGAGACCCAGTACTTC.

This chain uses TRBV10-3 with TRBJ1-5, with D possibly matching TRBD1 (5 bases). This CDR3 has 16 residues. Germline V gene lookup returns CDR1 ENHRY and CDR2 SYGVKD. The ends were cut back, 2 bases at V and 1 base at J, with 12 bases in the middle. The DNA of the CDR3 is TGTGCCATCAGTGAGAATTTGGGGGGAAGCAATCAGCCCCAGCATTTT. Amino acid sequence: CAISENLGGSNQPQHF.

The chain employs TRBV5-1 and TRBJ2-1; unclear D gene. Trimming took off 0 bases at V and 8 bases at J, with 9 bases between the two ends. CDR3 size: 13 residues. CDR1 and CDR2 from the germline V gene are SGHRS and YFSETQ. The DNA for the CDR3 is TGCGCCAGCAGCTTGGCCTTTGGGGATGAGCAGTTCTTC. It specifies CASSLAFGDEQFF.

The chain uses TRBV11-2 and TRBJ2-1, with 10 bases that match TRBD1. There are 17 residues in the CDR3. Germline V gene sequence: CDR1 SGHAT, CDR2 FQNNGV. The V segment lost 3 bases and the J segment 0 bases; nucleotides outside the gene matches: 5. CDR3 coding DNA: TGTGCCAGCAGCTTGACAGGGGGCCCCATCTCCTACAATGAGCAGTTCTTC. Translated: CASSLTGGPISYNEQFF.

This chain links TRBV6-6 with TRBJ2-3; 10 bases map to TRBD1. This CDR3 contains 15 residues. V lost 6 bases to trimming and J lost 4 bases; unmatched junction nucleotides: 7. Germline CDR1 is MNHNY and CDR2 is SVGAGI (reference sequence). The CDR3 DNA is TGTGCCAGCAGCCGGGGACAGGGGTTACCAGATACGCAGTATTTT. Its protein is CASSRGQGLPDTQYF.

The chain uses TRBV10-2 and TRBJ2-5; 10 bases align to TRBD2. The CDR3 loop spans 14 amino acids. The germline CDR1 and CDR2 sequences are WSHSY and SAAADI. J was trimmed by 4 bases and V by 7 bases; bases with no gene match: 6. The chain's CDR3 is CASKSASGRETQYF. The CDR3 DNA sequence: TGCGCCAGCAAGTCGGCTAGCGGGAGAGAGACCCAGTACTTC.

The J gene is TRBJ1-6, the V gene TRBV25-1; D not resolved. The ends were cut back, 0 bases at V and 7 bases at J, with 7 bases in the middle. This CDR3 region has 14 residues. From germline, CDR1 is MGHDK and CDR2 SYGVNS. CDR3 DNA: TGTGCCAGCAGTGAATATGGTGGCAATTCACCCCTCCACTTT. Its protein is CASSEYGGNSPLHF.

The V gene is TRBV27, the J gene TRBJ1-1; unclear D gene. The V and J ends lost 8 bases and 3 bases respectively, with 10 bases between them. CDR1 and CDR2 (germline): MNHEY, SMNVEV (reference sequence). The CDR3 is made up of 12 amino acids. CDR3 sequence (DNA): TGTGCCAGCCAAGGGAGGGACACTGAAGCTTTCTTT. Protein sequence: CASQGRDTEAFF.

CDR3: CASRGGLAGIYNEQFF. The CDR3 region has the DNA TGTGCCAGTAGGGGGGGACTAGCGGGGATCTACAATGAGCAGTTCTTC. The genes are TRBV19 and TRBJ2-1, with 13 bases lining up with TRBD2. The junction had 5 bases not matched to a gene; V was cut back by 6 bases and J by 3 bases. In germline, CDR1 is LNHDA, CDR2 SQIVND (reference sequence). The CDR3 is made up of 16 amino acids. Supplemented by reference TRBV19 and TRBJ2-1, the full variable domain reads DGGITQSPKYLFRKEGQNVTLSCEQNLNHDAMYWYRQDPGQGLRLIYYSQIVNDFQKGDIAEGYSVSREKKESFPLTVTSAQKNPTAFYLCASRGGLAGIYNEQFFGPGTRLTVL.

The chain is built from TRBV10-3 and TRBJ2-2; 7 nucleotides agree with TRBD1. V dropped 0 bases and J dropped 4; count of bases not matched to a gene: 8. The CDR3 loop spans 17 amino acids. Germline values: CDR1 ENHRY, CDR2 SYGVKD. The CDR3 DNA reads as TGTGCCATCAGTGAGTCGATACAGGGGTTGATCACCGGGGAGCTGTTTTTT. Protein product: CAISESIQGLITGELFF.

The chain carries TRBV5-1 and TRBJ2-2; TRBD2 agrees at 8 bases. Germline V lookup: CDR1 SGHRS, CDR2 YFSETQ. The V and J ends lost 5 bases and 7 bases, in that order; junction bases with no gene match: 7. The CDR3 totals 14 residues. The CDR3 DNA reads TGCGCCAGCAGTAATGGGACTAGAATCGGGGAGCTGTTTTTT. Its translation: CASSNGTRIGELFF.

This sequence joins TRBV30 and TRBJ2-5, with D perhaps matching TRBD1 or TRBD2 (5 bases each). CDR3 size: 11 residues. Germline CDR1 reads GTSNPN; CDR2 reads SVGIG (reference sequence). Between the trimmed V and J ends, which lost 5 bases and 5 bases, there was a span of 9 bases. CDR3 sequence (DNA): TGTGCCTGGGGGACCCTGGAGACCCAGTACTTC. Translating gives CAWGTLETQYF.

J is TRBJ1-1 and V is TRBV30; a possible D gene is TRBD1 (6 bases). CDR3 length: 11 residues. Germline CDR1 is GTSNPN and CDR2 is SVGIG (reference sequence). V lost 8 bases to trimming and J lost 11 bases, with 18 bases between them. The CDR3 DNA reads TGTGCCAGCGTAGGGGGGCGGTGGGCTTTCTTT. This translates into CASVGGRWAFF.

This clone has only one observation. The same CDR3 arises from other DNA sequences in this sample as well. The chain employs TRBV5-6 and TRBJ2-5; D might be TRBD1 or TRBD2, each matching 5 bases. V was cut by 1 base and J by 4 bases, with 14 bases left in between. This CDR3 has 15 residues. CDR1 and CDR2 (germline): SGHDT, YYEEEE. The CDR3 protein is CASSLRTARGETQYF. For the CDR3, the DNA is TGTGCCAGCAGCTTGAGGACCGCGAGGGGAGAGACCCAGTACTTC.

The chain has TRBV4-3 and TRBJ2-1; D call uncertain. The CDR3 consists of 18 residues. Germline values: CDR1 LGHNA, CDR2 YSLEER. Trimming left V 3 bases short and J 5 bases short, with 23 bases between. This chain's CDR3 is CASSQDPSGIGNDNEQFF. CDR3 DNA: TGCGCCAGCAGCCAGGACCCCAGTGGGATAGGTAATGACAATGAGCAGTTCTTC.

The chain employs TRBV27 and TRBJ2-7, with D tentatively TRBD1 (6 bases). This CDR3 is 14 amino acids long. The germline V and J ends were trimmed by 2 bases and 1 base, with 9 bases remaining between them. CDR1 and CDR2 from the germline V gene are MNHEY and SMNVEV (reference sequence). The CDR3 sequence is CASSLQGPSYEQYF. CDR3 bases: TGTGCCAGCAGTTTACAGGGGCCGTCCTACGAGCAGTACTTC.

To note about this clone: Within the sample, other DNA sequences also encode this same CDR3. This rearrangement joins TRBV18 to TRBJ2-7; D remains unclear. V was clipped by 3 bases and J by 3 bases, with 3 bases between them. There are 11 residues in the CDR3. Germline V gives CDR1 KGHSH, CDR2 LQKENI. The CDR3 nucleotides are TGTGCCAGCTCACCTGACTACGAGCAGTACTTC. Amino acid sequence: CASSPDYEQYF.